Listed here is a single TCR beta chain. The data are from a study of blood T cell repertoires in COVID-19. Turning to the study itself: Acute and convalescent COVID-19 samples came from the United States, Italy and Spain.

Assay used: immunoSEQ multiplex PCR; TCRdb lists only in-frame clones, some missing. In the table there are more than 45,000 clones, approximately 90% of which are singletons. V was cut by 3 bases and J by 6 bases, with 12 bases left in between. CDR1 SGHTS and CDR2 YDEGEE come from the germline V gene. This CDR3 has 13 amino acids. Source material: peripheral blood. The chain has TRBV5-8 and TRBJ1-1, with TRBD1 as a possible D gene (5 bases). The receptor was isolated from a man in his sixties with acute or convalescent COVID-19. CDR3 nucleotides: TGTGCCAGCAGCTGGGGACTGTCCTCTGAAGCTTTCTTT. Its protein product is CASSWGLSSEAFF.